A selection of T cell receptor beta chains follows, all from one sample in a study of Graves' ophthalmopathy and Graves' hyperthyroidism. TCRdb analysed the multiplex PCR reads with MiXCR anew, one entry per CDR3 protein. The data hold around 1,000,000 distinct CDR3 sequences, with about two fifths observed a single time. Sequenced sample: peripheral blood or thyroid tissue (not recorded which). The receptors stem from an adult man with Graves' hyperthyroidism. Each CDR3 is given with its conserved first and last residue. Each record gives: J gene, D gene, V gene, clone size, CDR3 length, CDR3 DNA, CDR3 protein. D genes are given only for firm matches. The size entry is marked missing in some rows and otherwise reads once, few, many or a size class.

J: TRBJ1-4
D: -
V: TRBV7-2
size: few
length: 16
DNA: TGTGCCAGCAGCCCCAGAGCACCGGGACTTGGCGAAAAACCGTTTTTT
CDR3: CASSPRAPGLGEKPFF

J: TRBJ2-5
D: -
V: TRBV2
size: -
length: 12
DNA: TGTGCCAGCGACCAAGGGGTGCGGACCCAGTACTTC
CDR3: CASDQGVRTQYF

J: TRBJ2-5
D: TRBD1
V: TRBV7-8
size: -
length: 15
DNA: TGTGCCACCTCGGGCAGGGACAGCCTCCAAGAGACCCAGTACTTC
CDR3: CATSGRDSLQETQYF

J: TRBJ1-4
D: -
V: TRBV7-2
size: few
length: 14
DNA: TGTGCCAGCAGCTTTCGGGCCTTTAGTGAAAAACTGTTTTTT
CDR3: CASSFRAFSEKLFF

J: TRBJ2-7
D: -
V: TRBV14
size: -
length: 12
DNA: TGTGCCAGCGTTGCGACAGGATGGGAGCAGTACTTC
CDR3: CASVATGWEQYF

J: TRBJ2-6
D: -
V: TRBV10-2
size: -
length: 16
DNA: TGCGCCAGCGGGACAGCGGGTTCTTCTGGGGCCAACGTCCTGACTTTC
CDR3: CASGTAGSSGANVLTF

J: TRBJ2-2
D: -
V: TRBV7-6
size: many
length: 12
DNA: TGTGCCAGCCGCGTTGCGACCGGGGAGCTGTTTTTT
CDR3: CASRVATGELFF

J: TRBJ1-5
D: -
V: TRBV20-1
size: many
length: 14
DNA: TGCAGTGCGACTTTCGGGCACAACAATCAGCCCCAGCATTTT
CDR3: CSATFGHNNQPQHF

J: TRBJ2-5
D: TRBD1
V: TRBV19
size: -
length: 15
DNA: TGTGCCAGTAGTATTCTTCGGGACAGACAAGAGACCCAGTACTTC
CDR3: CASSILRDRQETQYF

J: TRBJ2-6
D: -
V: TRBV19
size: many
length: 15
DNA: TGTGCCACGGTGAGGACGAGCTCTGGGGCCAACGTCCTGACTTTC
CDR3: CATVRTSSGANVLTF

J: TRBJ2-2
D: -
V: TRBV7-9
size: few
length: 15
DNA: TGTGCCAGCAGCTTGGGAGTAGGGAATACCGGGGAGCTGTTTTTT
CDR3: CASSLGVGNTGELFF